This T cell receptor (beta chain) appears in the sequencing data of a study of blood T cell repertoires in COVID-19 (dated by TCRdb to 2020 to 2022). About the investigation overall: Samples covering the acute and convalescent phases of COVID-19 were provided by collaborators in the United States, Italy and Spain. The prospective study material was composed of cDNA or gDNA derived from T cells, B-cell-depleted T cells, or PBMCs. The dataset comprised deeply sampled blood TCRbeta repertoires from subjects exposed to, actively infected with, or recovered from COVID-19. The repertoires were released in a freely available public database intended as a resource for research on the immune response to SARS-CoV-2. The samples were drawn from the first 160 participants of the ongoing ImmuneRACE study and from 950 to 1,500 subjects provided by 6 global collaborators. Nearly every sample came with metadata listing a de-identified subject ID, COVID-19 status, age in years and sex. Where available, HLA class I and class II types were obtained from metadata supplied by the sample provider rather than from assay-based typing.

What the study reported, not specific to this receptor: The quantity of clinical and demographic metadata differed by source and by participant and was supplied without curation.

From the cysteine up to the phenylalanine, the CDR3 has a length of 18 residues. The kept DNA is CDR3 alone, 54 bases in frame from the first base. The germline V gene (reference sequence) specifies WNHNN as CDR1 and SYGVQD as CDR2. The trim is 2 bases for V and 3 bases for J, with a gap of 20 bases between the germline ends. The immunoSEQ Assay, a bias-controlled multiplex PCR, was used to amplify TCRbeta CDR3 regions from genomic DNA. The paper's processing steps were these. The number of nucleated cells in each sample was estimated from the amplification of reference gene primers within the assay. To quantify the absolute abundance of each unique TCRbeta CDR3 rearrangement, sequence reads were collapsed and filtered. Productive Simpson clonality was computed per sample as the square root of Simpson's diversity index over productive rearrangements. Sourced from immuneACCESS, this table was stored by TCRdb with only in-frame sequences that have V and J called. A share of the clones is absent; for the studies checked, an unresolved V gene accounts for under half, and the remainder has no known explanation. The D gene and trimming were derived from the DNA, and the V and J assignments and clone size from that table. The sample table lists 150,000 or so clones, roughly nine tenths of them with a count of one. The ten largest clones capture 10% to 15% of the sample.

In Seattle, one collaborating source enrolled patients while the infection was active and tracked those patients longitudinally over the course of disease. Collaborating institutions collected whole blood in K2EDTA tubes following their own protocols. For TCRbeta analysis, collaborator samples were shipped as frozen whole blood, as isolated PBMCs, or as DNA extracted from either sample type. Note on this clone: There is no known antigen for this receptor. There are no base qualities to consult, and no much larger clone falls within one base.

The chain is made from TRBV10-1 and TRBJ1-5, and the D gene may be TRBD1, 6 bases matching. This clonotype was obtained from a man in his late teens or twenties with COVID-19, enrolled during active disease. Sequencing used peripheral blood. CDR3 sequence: CASSEGQDRWDINQPQHF. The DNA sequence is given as TGCGCCAGCAGTGAGGGACAAGACAGGTGGGATATCAATCAGCCCCAGCATTTT.